A few counts support the clone carrying this T cell receptor (beta chain). Its cognate antigen is unknown. This entry is derived from a study of CD8+CD57+ T cells in acquired aplastic anemia. The wider study: DNA recovered from sorted CD4+ and CD8+ cells had a mean of about 3.5 ug. Whole-study results and caveats: CD8+ Simpson's diversity showed no significant patient-control difference. Patients had about 31 CD8+ CDR3 sequences in common with controls (the shared set).

Researchers used genomic DNA as the template to profile TCR beta VDJ and CDR3. TCRdb passed the reads through MiXCR, listing each CDR3 protein once. The sample has approximately 160,000 distinct CDR3 sequences; just under 45% are singletons. This sequence was found in a human donor in good health. The specimen sequenced was sorted CD4+, CD8+, or CD8+CD57+ T cells (not recorded which) from PBMCs.

Here the CDR3 DNA reads TGTGCCACCAGTGGAGGGGGCAATCAGCCCCAGCATTTT. This sequence encodes CATSGGGNQPQHF. The chain links TRBV24-1 to TRBJ1-5, with a possible D match to TRBD1 (5 bases). Looked up from germline, CDR1 is KGHDR and CDR2 is SFDVKD. This CDR3 has 13 residues. Trimming took off 5 bases at V and 2 bases at J, with 6 bases between the two ends.